This T cell receptor beta chain was recorded in a study of T-cell reconstitution after alpha-beta-depleted transplantation in children. Researchers prepared the TCRbeta library using unique molecular identifiers, the study reports. TCRdb recomputed calls from the PCR reads with MiXCR, one row per CDR3 protein. Counted here are 200,000 to 250,000 distinct CDR3 sequences, 12% occurring once; the ten biggest clones make up 2.6%. This clonotype was detected once. A much larger clone lies a single base off, so this may be a read error. Looked up from germline, CDR1 is LGHNA and CDR2 is YNFKEQ. The CDR3 is made up of 16 amino acids.

The TCR was taken from a human donor who donated a stem cell graft to a child with acute lymphoblastic leukemia. The genes are TRBV4-2 and TRBJ1-5; possible D gene TRBD1, 6 bases. The sequencing here drew on PBMCs from the stem cell graft donor, taken from the stem cell graft. CDR3 residues: CASSQGTDYSNQLQHF. Here the CDR3 DNA reads TGTGCCAGCAGCCAAGGGACAGACTATAGCAATCAGCTCCAGCATTTT.